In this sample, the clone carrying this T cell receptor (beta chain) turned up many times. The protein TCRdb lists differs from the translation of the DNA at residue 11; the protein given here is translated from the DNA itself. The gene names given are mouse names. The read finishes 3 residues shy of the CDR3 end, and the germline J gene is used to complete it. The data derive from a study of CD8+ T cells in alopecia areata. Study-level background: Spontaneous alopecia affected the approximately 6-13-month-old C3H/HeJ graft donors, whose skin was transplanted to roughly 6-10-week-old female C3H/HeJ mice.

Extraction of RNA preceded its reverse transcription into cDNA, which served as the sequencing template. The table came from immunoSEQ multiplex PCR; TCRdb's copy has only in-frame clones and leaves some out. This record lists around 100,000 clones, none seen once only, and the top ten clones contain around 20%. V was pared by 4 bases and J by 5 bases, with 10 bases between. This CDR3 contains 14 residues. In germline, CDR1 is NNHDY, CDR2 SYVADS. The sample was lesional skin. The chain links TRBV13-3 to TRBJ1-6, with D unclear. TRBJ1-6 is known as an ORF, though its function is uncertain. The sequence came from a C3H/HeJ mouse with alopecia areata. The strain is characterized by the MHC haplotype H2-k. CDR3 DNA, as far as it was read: TGTGCCAGCAGTTTCGACAAAGATAATTCGCCC. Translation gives CASSFDKDNSP. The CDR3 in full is CASSFDKDNSPLYF.